This T cell receptor (beta chain) was sequenced during a study of blood T cell repertoires in COVID-19. The CDR3 extends over 15 amino acids. Trimming stripped 5 bases from V and 3 bases from J, with 14 bases between. CDR1 and CDR2 (germline): SGHTA, FQGNSA. Sequenced by immunoSEQ multiplex PCR; TCRdb stores in-frame clones only, minus some. The repertoire holds about 80,000 clones, with 88% as singletons. The chain has TRBV7-2 and TRBJ1-5; D is unclear. Specimen: peripheral blood. The sequence derives from an elderly woman with acute or convalescent COVID-19. The CDR3 region has the DNA TGTGCCAGCAGCAAAAGCGCCGGGAACAATCAGCCCCAGCATTTT. It specifies CASSKSAGNNQPQHF.